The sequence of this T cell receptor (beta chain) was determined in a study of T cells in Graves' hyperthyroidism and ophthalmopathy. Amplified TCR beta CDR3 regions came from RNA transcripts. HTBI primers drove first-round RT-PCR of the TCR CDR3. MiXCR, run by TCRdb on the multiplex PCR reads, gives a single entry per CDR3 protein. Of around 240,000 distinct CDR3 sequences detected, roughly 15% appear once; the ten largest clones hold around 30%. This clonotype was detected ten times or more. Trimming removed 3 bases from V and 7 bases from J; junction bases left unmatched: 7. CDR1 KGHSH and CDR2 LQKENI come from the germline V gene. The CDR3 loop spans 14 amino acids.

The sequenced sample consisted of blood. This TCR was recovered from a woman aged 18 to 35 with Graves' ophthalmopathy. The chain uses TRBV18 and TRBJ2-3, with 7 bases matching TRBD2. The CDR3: CASSPPGRAYTQYF. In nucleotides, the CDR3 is TGTGCCAGCTCACCCCCGGGGAGGGCATATACGCAGTATTTT.